The clone carrying this T cell receptor (beta chain) occurred a few times. The source of the sample is a study of blood T cell repertoires in COVID-19. On the study more broadly: COVID-19 samples collected from the United States, Italy and Spain covered acute and convalescent phases. Sources were T cells, B-cell-depleted T cells, or PBMCs; the material itself was cDNA or gDNA.

Source study methods: Nucleated cell counts were estimated from reference gene primer amplification. The protocol was immunoSEQ multiplex PCR, while the TCRdb copy is restricted to in-frame clones and leaves out a portion. V, J and clone size were drawn from that table, and D and trimming were deduced from the DNA. The sample lists roughly 30,000 clones; 87% were seen once. Germline lookup yields CDR1 MNHEY and CDR2 SMNVEV (reference sequence). The CDR3 length is 19 residues. The ends lost 4 bases at V and 3 bases at J; junction bases unmatched: 19. The specimen sequenced was peripheral blood. This rearrangement joins TRBV27 to TRBJ2-7; 9 nucleotides align to TRBD1. This sequence originates from a human donor in a cohort sampled during active COVID-19. CDR3 nucleotide sequence: TGTGCCAGCAGTTCCAGGACATCCGGGACAGGGAAGTTAATCTACGAGCAGTACTTC. This translates into CASSSRTSGTGKLIYEQYF.